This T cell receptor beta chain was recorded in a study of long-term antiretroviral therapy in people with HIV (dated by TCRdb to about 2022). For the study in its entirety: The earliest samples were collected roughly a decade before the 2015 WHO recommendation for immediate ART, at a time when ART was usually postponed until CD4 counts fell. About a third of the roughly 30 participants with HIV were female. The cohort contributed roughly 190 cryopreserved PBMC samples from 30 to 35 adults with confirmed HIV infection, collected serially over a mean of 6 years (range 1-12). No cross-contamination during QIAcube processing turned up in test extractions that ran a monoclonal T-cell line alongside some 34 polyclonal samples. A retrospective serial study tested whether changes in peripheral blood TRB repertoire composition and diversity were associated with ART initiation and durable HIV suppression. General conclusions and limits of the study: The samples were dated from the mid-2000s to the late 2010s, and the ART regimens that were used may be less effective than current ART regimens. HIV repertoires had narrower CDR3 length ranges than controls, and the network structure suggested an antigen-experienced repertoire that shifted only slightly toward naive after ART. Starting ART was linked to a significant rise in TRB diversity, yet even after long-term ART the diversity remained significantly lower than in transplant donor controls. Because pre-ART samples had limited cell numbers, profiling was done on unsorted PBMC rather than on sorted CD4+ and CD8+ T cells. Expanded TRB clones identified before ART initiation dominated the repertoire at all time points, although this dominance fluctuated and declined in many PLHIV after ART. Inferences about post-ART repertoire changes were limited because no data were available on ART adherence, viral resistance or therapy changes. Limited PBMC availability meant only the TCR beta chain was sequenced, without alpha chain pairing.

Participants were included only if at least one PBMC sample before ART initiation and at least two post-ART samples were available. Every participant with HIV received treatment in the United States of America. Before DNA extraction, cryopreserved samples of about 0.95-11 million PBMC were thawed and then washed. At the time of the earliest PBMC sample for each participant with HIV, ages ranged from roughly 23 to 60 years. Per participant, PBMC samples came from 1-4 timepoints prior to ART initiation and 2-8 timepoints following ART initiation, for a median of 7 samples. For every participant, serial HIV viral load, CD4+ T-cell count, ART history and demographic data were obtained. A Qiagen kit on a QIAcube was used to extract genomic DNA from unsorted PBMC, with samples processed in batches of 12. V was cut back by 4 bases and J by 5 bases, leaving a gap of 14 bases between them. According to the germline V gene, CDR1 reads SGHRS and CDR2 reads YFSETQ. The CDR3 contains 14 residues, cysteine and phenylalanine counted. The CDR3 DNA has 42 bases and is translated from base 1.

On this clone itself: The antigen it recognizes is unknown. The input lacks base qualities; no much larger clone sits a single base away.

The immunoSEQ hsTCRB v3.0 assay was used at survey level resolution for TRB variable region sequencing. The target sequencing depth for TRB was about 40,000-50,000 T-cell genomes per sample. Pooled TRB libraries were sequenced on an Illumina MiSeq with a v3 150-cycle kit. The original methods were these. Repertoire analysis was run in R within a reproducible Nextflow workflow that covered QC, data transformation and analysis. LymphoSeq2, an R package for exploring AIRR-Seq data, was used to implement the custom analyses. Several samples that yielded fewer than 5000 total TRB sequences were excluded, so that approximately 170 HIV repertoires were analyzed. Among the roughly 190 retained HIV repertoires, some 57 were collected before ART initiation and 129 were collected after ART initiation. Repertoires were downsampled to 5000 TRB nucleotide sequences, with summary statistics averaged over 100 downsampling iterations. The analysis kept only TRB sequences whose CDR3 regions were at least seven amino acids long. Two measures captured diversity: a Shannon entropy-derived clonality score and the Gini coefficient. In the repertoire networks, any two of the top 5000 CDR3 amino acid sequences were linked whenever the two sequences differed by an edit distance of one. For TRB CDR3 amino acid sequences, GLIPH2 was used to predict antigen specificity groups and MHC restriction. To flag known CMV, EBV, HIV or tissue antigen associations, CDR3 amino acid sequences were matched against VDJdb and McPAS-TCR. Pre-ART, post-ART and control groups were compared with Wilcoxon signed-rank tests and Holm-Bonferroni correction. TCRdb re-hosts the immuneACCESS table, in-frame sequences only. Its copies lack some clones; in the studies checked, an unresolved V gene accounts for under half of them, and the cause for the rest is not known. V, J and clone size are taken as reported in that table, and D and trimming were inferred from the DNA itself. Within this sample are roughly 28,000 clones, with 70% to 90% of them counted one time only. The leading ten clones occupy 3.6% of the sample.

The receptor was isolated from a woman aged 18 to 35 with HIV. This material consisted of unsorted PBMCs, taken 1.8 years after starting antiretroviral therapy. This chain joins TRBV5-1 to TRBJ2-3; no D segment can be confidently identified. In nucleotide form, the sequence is TGCGCCAGCAGCAGTTTCGTACGTGGAGATACGCAGTATTTT. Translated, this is CASSSFVRGDTQYF.